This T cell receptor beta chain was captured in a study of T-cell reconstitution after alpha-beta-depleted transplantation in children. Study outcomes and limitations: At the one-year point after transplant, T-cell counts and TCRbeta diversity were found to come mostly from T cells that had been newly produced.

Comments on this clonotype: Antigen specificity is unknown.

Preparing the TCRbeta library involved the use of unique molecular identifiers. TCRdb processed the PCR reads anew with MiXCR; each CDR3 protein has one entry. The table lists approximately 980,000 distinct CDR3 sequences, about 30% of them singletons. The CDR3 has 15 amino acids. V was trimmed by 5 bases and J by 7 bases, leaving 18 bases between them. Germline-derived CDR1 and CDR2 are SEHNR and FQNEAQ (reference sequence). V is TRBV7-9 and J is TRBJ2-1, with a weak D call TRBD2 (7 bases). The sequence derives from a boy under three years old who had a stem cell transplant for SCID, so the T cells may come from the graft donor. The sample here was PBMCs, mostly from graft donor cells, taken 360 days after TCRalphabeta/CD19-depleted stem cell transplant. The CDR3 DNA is TGTGCCAGCAGCAGGGGGGGGCCCCTTTGGAATGAGCAGTTCTTC. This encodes CASSRGGPLWNEQFF.